This record concerns one T cell receptor (beta chain) sequence. The sample originates from a study of blood T cell repertoires in COVID-19. Whole-study context: Italy, Spain and the United States were the sources of the convalescent and acute COVID-19 samples. PBMCs, B-cell-depleted T cells, or T cells provided the cDNA or gDNA that made up the material.

In the authors' methods: Estimates of nucleated cell counts were drawn from the amplification of reference gene primers. The protocol was immunoSEQ multiplex PCR, while the TCRdb copy is restricted to in-frame clones and leaves out a portion. V, J and clone size are those of that table, while D and trimming were read from the DNA. The table includes 60,000 to 85,000 clones, 80% detected once. Germline loops: CDR1 SGHTA, CDR2 FQGNSA. Trimming removed 4 bases from V and 0 bases from J, with 16 bases in between. CDR3 length equals 18 residues. This chain connects TRBV7-2 to TRBJ2-6; possibly TRBD2 for D (6 bases). The sequence was obtained from a man between 65 and 79 years old who had recovered from COVID-19. The sequencing input was peripheral blood. The CDR3 DNA sequence: TGTGCCAGCAGCTCTTTCTCGGGGGTCCTCTCTGGGGCCAACGTCCTGACTTTC. It specifies CASSSFSGVLSGANVLTF.